The 29 T cell receptor beta chains given below trace back to one sample, sequenced in a study of T cells in Graves' hyperthyroidism and ophthalmopathy. RNA transcripts yielded amplified TCR beta CDR3 regions. HTBI primers drove first-round RT-PCR of the TCR CDR3. TCRdb called the multiplex PCR reads again in MiXCR, with one record for every CDR3 protein. The sample yields 95,000 to 110,000 distinct CDR3 sequences, approximately 50% seen once. Specimen: blood. The origin of the receptors is a man aged 35 to 55 with Graves' hyperthyroidism.

The chain combines TRBV12-3 or TRBV12-4 with TRBJ1-2; no definite D call. The CDR3 runs to 11 residues. Deletions cut 2 bases from V and 8 bases from J, with 6 bases between. The CDR3 sequence: CASSLNQGYTF. The CDR3 nucleotides read TGTGCCAGCAGTTTAAATCAGGGCTACACCTTC.

This clonotype showed up many times. The chain couples TRBV7-6 to TRBJ2-7; TRBD2 agrees at 13 bases. V was pared by 4 bases and J by 4 bases, with 7 bases of the junction left unmatched. Germline values: CDR1 SGHVS, CDR2 FNYEAQ. CDR3 length: 16 amino acids. The CDR3 nucleotides are TGTGCCAGCAGCTCACAAGGGACTAGCGGGGTGTACGAGCAGTACTTC. Encoded protein: CASSSQGTSGVYEQYF. The whole variable domain, remainder taken from reference TRBV7-6 and TRBJ2-7, is GAGVSQSPRYKVTKRGQDVALRCDPISGHVSLYWYRQALGQGPEFLTYFNYEAQQDKSGLPNDRFSAERPEGSISTLTIQRTEQRDSAMYRCASSSQGTSGVYEQYFGPGTRLTVT.

The chain couples TRBV19 to TRBJ1-5; no definite D call. The CDR3 contains 14 residues. V was trimmed by 7 bases and J by 1 base, leaving 11 bases between them. Per germline, CDR1 LNHDA and CDR2 SQIVND (reference sequence). The chain's CDR3 is CASKEADSNQPQHF. The CDR3 DNA is TGTGCCAGTAAGGAGGCGGACAGCAATCAGCCCCAGCATTTT.

The chain has TRBV6-5 and TRBJ2-3; tentatively, D is TRBD1 (6 bases). There are 15 residues in the CDR3. CDR1 and CDR2 from the germline V gene are MNHEY and SVGAGI. Between the trimmed V and J ends, which lost 2 bases and 11 bases, there was a span of 20 bases. In DNA form, the CDR3 reads TGTGCCAGCAGTTACAGGGGGAGCTCCTACAATGAGCAGTATTTT. Translated: CASSYRGSSYNEQYF.

This clonotype was recorded only once. The chain is built from TRBV25-1 and TRBJ1-1, with D tentatively TRBD1 (5 bases). Germline V gene sequence: CDR1 MGHDK, CDR2 SYGVNS. There are 15 residues in the CDR3. The V and J ends lost 8 bases and 6 bases respectively, with 22 bases between them. CDR3: CASSPAKGQESEAFF. CDR3 nucleotides: TGTGCCAGCTCACCCGCAAAGGGGCAGGAATCTGAAGCTTTCTTT.

In this sample, this clonotype turned up a few times. V is TRBV27 and J is TRBJ2-7; D not certain. Germline lookup yields CDR1 MNHEY and CDR2 SMNVEV (reference sequence). V gave up 4 bases and J gave up 2 bases, with 12 bases separating them. This CDR3 contains 14 residues. The CDR3 sequence: CASSSDLDPYEQYF. The CDR3 coding sequence is TGTGCCAGCAGTTCTGACCTAGACCCCTACGAGCAGTACTTC.

At least ten counts were recorded for this clonotype. The V call is TRBV2, the J call TRBJ2-4; 11 bases line up with TRBD2. The germline V gene has CDR1 SNHLY and CDR2 FYNNEI. With V trimmed by 2 bases and J by 6 bases, 3 bases remained unmatched. The CDR3 is 15 residues long. The CDR3 spells CASSETSGGGNIQYF. CDR3 DNA sequence: TGTGCCAGCAGTGAAACTAGCGGGGGAGGAAACATTCAGTACTTC.

This rearrangement joins TRBV2 to TRBJ1-5, with TRBD1 as a possible D gene (6 bases). From germline, CDR1 is SNHLY and CDR2 FYNNEI. This CDR3 has 11 amino acids. V was clipped by 11 bases and J by 7 bases, with 12 bases between them. CDR3 sequence: CAGGQGQPQHF. The CDR3 DNA is TGTGCCGGGGGGCAGGGACAGCCCCAGCATTTT.

This clonotype was recorded at least ten times. This chain joins TRBV19 and TRBJ1-6; D ambiguous. The germline CDR1 and CDR2 sequences are LNHDA and SQIVND (reference sequence). The CDR3 contains 13 residues. V was trimmed by 7 bases and J by 5 bases, leaving 9 bases between them. CDR3: CASTGRNNSPLHF. CDR3 bases: TGTGCCAGTACGGGCAGAAATAATTCACCCCTCCACTTT.

This clonotype was counted at least ten times. This sequence joins TRBV7-8 and TRBJ1-1; D not certain. This CDR3 contains 15 residues. Germline V lookup: CDR1 SGHVS, CDR2 FQNEAQ. Trimming left V 1 base short and J 4 bases short, with 13 bases between. This CDR3 is CASSLGRAQVTEAFF. Here the CDR3 DNA reads TGTGCCAGCAGCTTAGGGCGAGCCCAGGTCACTGAAGCTTTCTTT.

The table lists this clonotype with many counts. The V call is TRBV15, the J call TRBJ1-4; D gene uncertain. The CDR3 extends over 16 amino acids. CDR1 and CDR2 from the germline V gene are LNHNV and YYDKDF (reference sequence). The V end lost 5 bases, the J end lost 0 bases, and 13 bases lay between the germline ends. Written as DNA, the CDR3 is TGTGCCACCAGCGCACTCAAGCGTGCAACTAATGAAAAACTGTTTTTT. It specifies CATSALKRATNEKLFF.

Worth noting for this clonotype: This could be a read error, since a much larger clone is one nucleotide away. The J gene is TRBJ2-7, the V gene TRBV7-2; tentative D call: TRBD1 (5 bases). Trimming stripped 2 bases from V and 10 bases from J, with 15 bases between. CDR1 and CDR2 (germline): SGHTA, FQGNSA. The CDR3 sequence is 13 residues long. CDR3 amino acids: CTSSLIQAQDQYF. CDR3 sequence (DNA): TGTACCAGCAGCTTAATACAGGCTCAAGACCAGTACTTC.

This clonotype was seen at least ten times. An end of the junction differs from the germline gene, which may be a read error. The genes are TRBV7-7 and TRBJ2-2; 9 bases line up with TRBD2. The V gene's germline CDR1 is SSHAT and CDR2 FNYEAQ (reference sequence). The CDR3 totals 16 residues. For the CDR3, the DNA is TGTGCTAGCAGCAAAAACAGCGGGGGGCTCACCGGGGAGCTGTTTTTT. As protein: CASSKNSGGLTGELFF.

As for this clonotype: It may be a read error: a sequence one base away is much more abundant. The V call is TRBV28, the J call TRBJ1-5, with 7 bases identical to TRBD1. Germline V CDR1 and CDR2: MDHEN, SYDVKM. J gave up 14 bases and V 5 bases, and 12 bases lay outside the gene matches. This CDR3 comprises 13 residues. In DNA form, the CDR3 reads TGTGCCAGCAGTATTACGGAGGGGGCTGCAAAGCATTTT. Translating it yields CASSITEGAAKHF.

This clonotype occurred many times. This chain uses TRBV28 with TRBJ1-2; D uncertain. Germline loops: CDR1 MDHEN, CDR2 SYDVKM. With 1 base removed from V and 2 bases from J, the gap between germline ends came to 5 bases. This CDR3 is 13 amino acids long. Here the CDR3 reads CASSLSQNYGYTF. CDR3 DNA: TGTGCCAGCAGTTTATCACAGAACTATGGCTACACCTTC.

This clonotype was seen many times. V gene TRBV7-3 combines with J gene TRBJ2-1, with a tentative D call TRBD1 (6 bases). Trimming removed 2 bases from V and 0 bases from J, with 17 bases in between. The germline CDR1 and CDR2 sequences are SGHTA and FQGTGA. This CDR3 comprises 18 residues. The CDR3 DNA reads TGTGCCAGCAGCTTACTCCCAGTGGGGACATCCTCCTACAATGAGCAGTTCTTC. This translates into CASSLLPVGTSSYNEQFF.

With respect to this clonotype: One end of the junction is discordant with germline, which a read error may explain. The chain employs TRBV6-6 and TRBJ2-6; 12 nucleotides align to TRBD1. This CDR3 contains 14 residues. Per the germline V gene, CDR1 is MNHNY and CDR2 is SVGAGI (reference sequence). The CDR3 spells CASRLGQGAYVLTF. Written as DNA, the CDR3 is TGTGCCAGCAGGCTGGGACAGGGGGCCTACGTCCTGACTTTC.

The chain uses TRBV5-4 and TRBJ2-3; D is perhaps TRBD1 or TRBD2 (6 bases each). The V end was cut by 1 base, the J end by 11 bases, with 20 bases between. The germline V gene has CDR1 SGHNT and CDR2 YYREEE (reference sequence). The CDR3 loop spans 15 amino acids. CDR3 in amino acids: CASSLRGPIASEQYF. CDR3 bases: TGTGCCAGCAGCTTGCGGGGGCCGATCGCTAGTGAGCAGTATTTT.

This clonotype was recorded at least ten times. This chain links TRBV20-1 with TRBJ2-1, with TRBD1 matching over 9 bases. The V gene end was trimmed by 7 bases and the J gene end by 7 bases; junction bases not matched to a gene: 11. The CDR3 consists of 14 residues. From germline, CDR1 is DFQATT and CDR2 SNEGSKA (reference sequence). CDR3 DNA sequence: TGCAGTGTCAGGTCCGGGACAGGGCGGAATGAGCAGTTCTTC. It specifies CSVRSGTGRNEQFF.

V usage is TRBV7-8 and J usage is TRBJ2-1; no clear D gene. The germline V gene has CDR1 SGHVS and CDR2 FQNEAQ. V was clipped by 5 bases and J by 10 bases, with 9 bases between them. The CDR3 is 11 amino acids. CDR3 DNA: TGTGCCAGCAGCGTAGGGTTAGAGCAGTTCTTC. As protein: CASSVGLEQFF.

This clonotype was counted at least ten times. CDR3 in DNA: TGTGCCAGCAGCTTAGACGCGGTCGGAGAGACCCAGTACTTC. Protein sequence: CASSLDAVGETQYF. The chain uses TRBV7-9 and TRBJ2-5, with D unclear. This CDR3 region has 14 residues. Looked up from germline, CDR1 is SEHNR and CDR2 is FQNEAQ (reference sequence). V lost 1 base, J lost 4 bases, and 10 bases lay in between.

This clonotype was seen once. This chain connects TRBV7-3 to TRBJ2-5; 10 bases fit TRBD2. The CDR3 covers 14 residues. J was trimmed by 2 bases and V by 5 bases; bases with no gene match: 2. Germline V gene sequence: CDR1 SGHTA, CDR2 FQGTGA. The CDR3 DNA reads as TGTGCCAGCAGCCAACTAGCGGGACAAGAGACCCAGTACTTC. Its translation is CASSQLAGQETQYF.

This chain uses TRBV29-1 with TRBJ2-1, with D uncertain. The V and J ends lost 8 bases and 5 bases respectively, with 10 bases between them. From germline, CDR1 is SQVTM and CDR2 ANQGSEA. The CDR3 totals 11 residues. For the CDR3, the DNA is TGCAGCAGTTTAGGGAACAATGAGCAGTTCTTC. Translated, it gives CSSLGNNEQFF.

The gene calls are TRBV10-2 and TRBJ1-2; TRBD1 matches 8 bases. There are 16 residues in the CDR3. The germline V gene has CDR1 WSHSY and CDR2 SAAADI. V was pared by 1 base and J by 4 bases, with 8 bases of the junction left unmatched. CDR3 in DNA: TGCGCCAGCAGTGAGTGGGGGACAGGCGACTCCTATGGCTACACCTTC. Its protein is CASSEWGTGDSYGYTF.

This CDR3 is CASSVPGTSYTF. For the CDR3, the DNA is TGTGCCAGCAGCGTACCAGGGACCAGCTACACCTTC. J is TRBJ1-2 and V is TRBV9; a weak D match, TRBD1 (5 bases). Deletions cut 1 base from V and 9 bases from J, with 10 bases between. Per germline, CDR1 SGDLS and CDR2 YYNGEE. The CDR3 totals 12 residues.

In its sample, this clonotype was seen many times. The rearrangement joins TRBV2 to TRBJ2-1, with 10 bases aligning to TRBD2. Germline values: CDR1 SNHLY, CDR2 FYNNEI. V trimming: 6 bases; J trimming: 6 bases; junction bases outside the gene matches: 8. The CDR3 loop spans 15 amino acids. The CDR3 DNA follows: TGTGCCAGCAGGACCGGGACTAGCGACAGCAATGAGCAGTTCTTC. Translation: CASRTGTSDSNEQFF. Combining the CDR3 with reference TRBV2 and TRBJ2-1 gives the whole variable domain EPEVTQTPSHQVTQMGQEVILRCVPISNHLYFYWYRQILGQKVEFLVSFYNNEISEKSEIFDDQFSVERPDGSNFTLKIRSTKLEDSAMYFCASRTGTSDSNEQFFGPGTRLTVL.

The genes are TRBV27 and TRBJ1-5, with TRBD1 as a possible D gene (6 bases). The CDR3 is made up of 16 amino acids. Germline loops: CDR1 MNHEY, CDR2 SMNVEV (reference sequence). The V end was cut by 6 bases, the J end by 0 bases, with 15 bases between. The CDR3 DNA is TGTGCCAGCAGCTCGAGGGGGGGGCATAGCAATCAGCCCCAGCATTTT. This sequence encodes CASSSRGGHSNQPQHF.

For this clonotype: One end of the junction does not line up with germline, which may come from a read error. V usage is TRBV25-1 and J usage is TRBJ2-3; possible D gene TRBD1, 6 bases. CDR1 and CDR2 (germline): MGHDK, SYGVNS. The CDR3 sequence is 16 residues long. The CDR3 region has the DNA TGTGCCAACAGTACCTCCGGGACAACTAGTATCGATACGCAGTATTTT. Its translation: CANSTSGTTSIDTQYF.

In its sample, this clonotype was seen many times. V is TRBV6-2 or TRBV6-3 and J is TRBJ2-7; the D gene is possibly TRBD1 (6 bases). Per the germline V gene, CDR1 is MNHEY and CDR2 is SVGEGT. V shed 0 bases and J shed 2 bases, with 17 bases lying between them. The CDR3 sequence is 17 residues long. DNA of the CDR3: TGTGCCAGCAGTTACTCGAACACCGGGACACCTACCTACGAGCAGTACTTC. Its protein product is CASSYSNTGTPTYEQYF.